Following are 18 T cell receptor beta chains from one sample sequenced in a study of metastatic and nonmetastatic thyroid tumors. Thyroid surgery took place with no prior treatment in any patient. TCRdb ran MiXCR on the PCR reads. The sample has 30,000 to 40,000 clones; under 25% are singletons. Sample: blood. The receptors stem from a female donor with papillary thyroid cancer or a benign thyroid nodule (not recorded which). Some clones in this sample may be carry-over from other donors' samples.

This clone has a handful of counts. The chain recombines TRBV28 with TRBJ1-1; a weak D match, TRBD1 (6 bases). In germline, CDR1 is MDHEN, CDR2 SYDVKM. The V end was cut by 5 bases, the J end by 4 bases, with 8 bases between. This CDR3 spans 12 amino acids. The CDR3 region has the DNA TGTGCCAGCAGTCAGGACAGCACTGAAGCTTTCTTT. The encoded protein is CASSQDSTEAFF.

This clone was recorded at least ten times. This rearrangement joins TRBV4-1 to TRBJ1-5; a possible D gene is TRBD1 (5 bases). CDR1 is MGHRA, CDR2 YSYEKL, per germline. Trimming took off 0 bases at V and 7 bases at J, with 10 bases between the two ends. This CDR3 has 14 residues. CDR3 sequence (DNA): TGCGCCAGCAGCCAAGAAGGGGTCTGGCAGCCCCAGCATTTT. Translation: CASSQEGVWQPQHF.

This chain uses TRBV7-3 with TRBJ2-1, with TRBD2 identical over 13 bases. Trimming removed 5 bases from V and 10 bases from J; junction bases left unmatched: 8. From germline, CDR1 is SGHTA and CDR2 FQGTGA. The CDR3 is 15 amino acids. CDR3 amino acids: CASSKGLAGMGEQFF. The CDR3, as DNA: TGTGCCAGCAGCAAGGGACTAGCGGGAATGGGGGAGCAGTTCTTC.

The chain employs TRBV11-2 and TRBJ1-1, with unresolved D. Germline V gene data show CDR1 as SGHAT and CDR2 as FQNNGV. This CDR3 has 13 residues. V was cut by 5 bases and J by 1 base, with 8 bases left in between. DNA for the CDR3: TGTGCCAGCAGCACTAGAGCGAACACTGAAGCTTTCTTT. The encoded protein is CASSTRANTEAFF.

The V and J genes are TRBV7-2 and TRBJ2-7; TRBD2 is a possible D gene (5 bases). Trimming left V 1 base short and J 6 bases short, with 16 bases between. This CDR3 contains 15 residues. CDR1 is SGHTA, CDR2 FQGNSA, per germline. The DNA of the CDR3 is TGTGCCAGCAGCTTAGACCGGCTAGCAGCTACCGAGCAGTACTTC. Protein sequence: CASSLDRLAATEQYF.

This clone appeared many times. The gene calls are TRBV3-1 and TRBJ1-2; D is perhaps TRBD1 (5 bases). This CDR3 is built from 15 residues. Per germline, CDR1 LGHDT and CDR2 YNNKEL (reference sequence). V was pared by 6 bases and J by 1 base, with 15 bases between. The CDR3 is CASSRGRINNYGYTF. The CDR3 DNA is TGTGCCAGCAGTCGGGGCAGGATAAATAACTATGGCTACACCTTC.

This clone has ten or more counts. This rearrangement joins TRBV4-3 to TRBJ2-2, with a possible D match to TRBD2 (7 bases). Trimming stripped 4 bases from V and 5 bases from J, with 20 bases between. Germline assignment: CDR1 LGHNA and CDR2 YSLEER. This CDR3 region has 17 residues. CDR3 residues: CASSLTFRGGLTGELFF. CDR3 bases: TGCGCCAGCAGCCTCACTTTCAGGGGAGGGTTGACCGGGGAGCTGTTTTTT.

In its sample, this clone is medium-sized. Sequence at one end of the junction differs from germline and may be a read error. V usage is TRBV6-2 or TRBV6-3 and J usage is TRBJ2-7; D is possibly TRBD1 (6 bases). CDR3 size: 15 residues. CDR1 and CDR2 (germline): MNHEY, SVGEGT. This chain's CDR3 is CASRYSGQRSYEQYF. In DNA form, the CDR3 reads TGTGCCAGCAGATACTCGGGACAACGAAGCTACGAGCAGTACTTC.

This clone was observed many times. The gene calls are TRBV10-2 and TRBJ1-2, with D possibly matching TRBD1 (5 bases). Germline loops: CDR1 WSHSY, CDR2 SAAADI. The ends were cut back, 3 bases at V and 2 bases at J, with 7 bases in the middle. There are 13 residues in the CDR3. This CDR3 is CASSEQANYGYTF. In DNA form, the CDR3 reads TGCGCCAGCAGTGAACAGGCGAACTATGGCTACACCTTC.

This clone was counted at least ten times. The chain recombines TRBV4-3 with TRBJ1-3; 7 bases match TRBD1. Looked up from germline, CDR1 is LGHNA and CDR2 is YSLEER. Trimming cost V 0 bases and J 4 bases; bases outside gene matches: 9. This CDR3 spans 17 amino acids. DNA of the CDR3: TGCGCCAGCAGCCAAGAGTTGAGGGGGCGTTTAGGAAACACCATATATTTT. It translates to CASSQELRGRLGNTIYF.

By sample share, this clone is medium-sized. J is TRBJ1-5 and V is TRBV19; D remains ambiguous. Trimming removed 6 bases at V and 3 bases at J, with 15 bases between. Germline V CDR1 and CDR2: LNHDA, SQIVND (reference sequence). The CDR3 totals 15 residues. As DNA, the CDR3 is TGTGCCAGTAGCCCCGCGCGTGGGAACAATCAGCCCCAGCATTTT. As protein: CASSPARGNNQPQHF.

V is TRBV30 and J is TRBJ1-6; no clear D. The V end lost 1 base, the J end lost 6 bases, and 1 base lay between the germline ends. Germline lookup yields CDR1 GTSNPN and CDR2 SVGIG (reference sequence). This CDR3 spans 11 amino acids. The CDR3 is CAWSGNSPLHF. Written as DNA, the CDR3 is TGTGCCTGGAGTGGTAATTCACCCCTCCACTTT.

This clone was seen repeatedly, ten times or more. The CDR3 reads CASIQVSGNTIYF. DNA for the CDR3: TGTGCCAGTATCCAGGTTTCTGGAAACACCATATATTTT. The rearrangement uses TRBV19 and TRBJ1-3; D not certain. CDR1 LNHDA and CDR2 SQIVND come from the germline V gene (reference sequence). This CDR3 region has 13 residues. V was pared by 7 bases and J by 1 base, with 8 bases between.

This clone was counted between two and nine times. One end of the junction varies from germline; a read error may be responsible. This sequence joins TRBV6-2 or TRBV6-3 and TRBJ1-6; 7 bases match TRBD1. The CDR3 consists of 15 residues. Germline-derived CDR1 and CDR2 are MNHEY and SVGEGT. The CDR3 nucleotides are TGTGCCAGCACCCGGACAGGCTACTATAATTCACACCTCCACTTT. This encodes CASTRTGYYNSHLHF.

The V and J genes are TRBV7-3 and TRBJ2-3; D not certain. The V gene's germline CDR1 is SGHTA and CDR2 FQGTGA. This CDR3 contains 13 residues. V lost 2 bases and J lost 5, with 8 bases in between. The CDR3 DNA is TGTGCCAGCAGCTTACGATACAGAGATACGCAGTATTTT. This gives the protein CASSLRYRDTQYF. The entire variable domain, with the rest obtained from reference TRBV7-3 and TRBJ2-3, is as follows: GAGVSQTPSNKVTEKGKYVELRCDPISGHTALYWYRQSLGQGPEFLIYFQGTGAADDSGLPNDRFFAVRPEGSVSTLKIQRTERGDSAVYLCASSLRYRDTQYFGPGTRLTVL.

CDR3 loop: CASRPGQGREQYF. CDR3 nucleotide sequence: TGTGCCAGCAGGCCGGGACAGGGTCGCGAGCAGTACTTC. The chain joins TRBV11-3 to TRBJ2-7; 9 bases map to TRBD1. This CDR3 has 13 amino acids. J lost 6 bases, V lost 6 bases, and 6 bases had no gene match. Germline CDR1 SGHNT, CDR2 YENEEA.

In its sample, this clone was seen many times. The genes are TRBV5-1 and TRBJ2-7, with TRBD2 identical over 9 bases. V lost 0 bases, J lost 4 bases, and 5 bases stayed unmatched. The CDR3 loop spans 15 amino acids. Germline V lookup: CDR1 SGHRS, CDR2 YFSETQ. The CDR3 loop is CASSLGGLALYEQYF. The CDR3 region has the DNA TGCGCCAGCAGCTTGGGGGGACTAGCCTTATACGAGCAGTACTTC.

This clone was counted a few times. This sequence may be a read error, since a much larger clone differs from it by one base. The same CDR3 also results from other DNA sequences found in this sample. The rearrangement uses TRBV5-5 and TRBJ1-5; D gene uncertain. The germline gives CDR1 SGHKS, CDR2 YYEKEE (reference sequence). The length of the CDR3 is 14 residues. The CDR3 nucleotides are TGTGCCAGCAGCGGTAGGGTAAGCAATCAGCCTCAGCATTTT. It is translated as CASSGRVSNQPQHF.